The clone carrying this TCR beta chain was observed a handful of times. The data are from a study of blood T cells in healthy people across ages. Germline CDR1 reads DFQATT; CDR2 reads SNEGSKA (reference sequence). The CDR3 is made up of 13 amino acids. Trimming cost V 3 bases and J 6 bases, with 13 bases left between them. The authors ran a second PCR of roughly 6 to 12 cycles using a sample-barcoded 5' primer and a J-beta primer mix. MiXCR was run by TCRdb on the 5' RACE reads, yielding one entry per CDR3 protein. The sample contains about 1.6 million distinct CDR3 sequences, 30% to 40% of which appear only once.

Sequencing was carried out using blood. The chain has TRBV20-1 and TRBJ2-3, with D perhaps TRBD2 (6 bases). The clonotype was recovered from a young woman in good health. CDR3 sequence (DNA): TGCAGTGCTAGGGGCGGGGACGGGGATACGCAGTATTTT. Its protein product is CSARGGDGDTQYF.